The present T cell receptor beta chain was sequenced within a study of blood T cell dynamics during melanoma immunotherapy. Profiled with immunoSEQ multiplex PCR; TCRdb holds only in-frame clones, not every one. The sample carries more than 10,000 clones, 84% recorded once. Time point noted: pre-treatment baseline. The V end lost 4 bases, the J end lost 4 bases, and 13 bases lay between the germline ends. Germline CDR1 reads MNHNY; CDR2 reads SVGAGI (reference sequence). This CDR3 has 14 residues. This receptor was taken from a human donor with melanoma. The material sequenced was blood, taken from a patient treated with checkpoint blockade. The rearrangement uses TRBV6-6 and TRBJ1-1, with D perhaps matching TRBD1 (5 bases). The CDR3 loop reads CASSFKTVTTEAFF. In nucleotides, the CDR3 is TGTGCCAGCAGTTTCAAGACAGTGACCACTGAAGCTTTCTTT.